This entry lists 26 T cell receptor beta chains sequenced from one sample in a study of regulatory T cells in long-lasting Graves disease (dated by TCRdb to about 2021). Preparation of the library involved multiplex PCR. Sequencing used an Illumina HiSeq 4000. iRepertoire HTBI primers and Arm-PCR amplification of CDR3 regions were used to construct TCR beta libraries. TCRdb reprocessed the public reads (quality trimming at Q25 with fastp, clone calling with MiXCR) and kept in-frame beta chains. CDR3 protein sequences are deduplicated, and each keeps its most common genes and DNA. Present in this sample are 350,000 to 550,000 distinct CDR3 sequences, around 14% of which were seen just once. The ten largest clonotypes hold approximately 16% of the sample. The time point label, read with the paper, signifies: newly diagnosed GD, antithyroid drugs for less than 3 months. RNA was extracted from PBMCs in TRIzol for both TCR sequencing and RNA sequencing.

These data were also filed under a second study, of T cells in Graves' hyperthyroidism and ophthalmopathy.

The input for sequencing was peripheral blood mononuclear cells (PBMCs), taken at new diagnosis, from a patient treated with antithyroid drugs. These receptors all stem from a woman aged 25 to 45 with Graves disease. Donor details come from another sample of the same person, matched by shared clones.

In this sample, this clonotype turned up many times. CDR3 region: CASSPAGGLNTEAFF. In DNA form, the CDR3 reads TGTGCCAGCAGCCCGGCGGGGGGCTTGAACACTGAAGCTTTCTTT. The chain has TRBV5-6 and TRBJ1-1, with a possible D match to TRBD1 (6 bases). V was clipped by 4 bases and J by 0 bases, with 13 bases between them. Germline V gene data show CDR1 as SGHDT and CDR2 as YYEEEE. CDR3 length equals 15 residues.

V is TRBV7-9 and J is TRBJ2-1; 12 bases line up with TRBD1. Germline-derived CDR1 and CDR2 are SEHNR and FQNEAQ (reference sequence). J lost 7 bases, V lost 7 bases, and 11 bases had no gene match. The CDR3 has 16 amino acids. The CDR3, as DNA: TGTGCCAGCACTTCACTCGGGACAGGGGGCAATAATGAGCAGTTCTTC. Protein: CASTSLGTGGNNEQFF. Filled out from reference TRBV7-9 and TRBJ2-1, the complete variable domain reads DTGVSQNPRHKITKRGQNVTFRCDPISEHNRLYWYRQTLGQGPEFLTYFQNEAQLEKSRLLSDRFSAERPKGSFSTLEIQRTEQGDSAMYLCASTSLGTGGNNEQFFGPGTRLTVL.

This clonotype was detected ten times or more. The chain joins TRBV20-1 to TRBJ2-1; D uncertain. Germline CDR1 reads DFQATT; CDR2 reads SNEGSKA (reference sequence). The CDR3 totals 16 residues. The V end was cut by 5 bases, the J end by 0 bases, with 17 bases between. Here the CDR3 DNA reads TGCAGTGCTCATTCCTCGACTGGCCCCTCCTACAATGAGCAGTTCTTC. Encoded protein: CSAHSSTGPSYNEQFF.

This clonotype has at least ten counts. This chain joins TRBV12-5 and TRBJ2-5; no clear D. Germline CDR1 and CDR2: LGHNT and FRNRAP. This CDR3 contains 11 residues. Trimming left V 5 bases short and J 3 bases short, with 4 bases between. DNA for the CDR3: TGTGCTAGTGGTCGGAAAGAGACCCAGTACTTC. Translation: CASGRKETQYF.

A note on this clonotype: A read error is likely here: a far larger clone is one base away. The final CDR3 position lacks the conserved phenylalanine or tryptophan, pointing to a likely read error. The V gene is TRBV11-1, the J gene TRBJ2-1, with TRBD1 as a possible D gene (6 bases). V was pared by 8 bases and J by 2 bases, with 7 bases between. The CDR3 consists of 12 residues. From germline, CDR1 is SGHAT and CDR2 FQDESV (reference sequence). The DNA of the CDR3 is TGTGCCAGCGGGACAACCTACAATGAGCAGTTCTGC. Translation: CASGTTYNEQFC.

In its sample, this clonotype was seen a few times. The genes are TRBV6-2 or TRBV6-3 and TRBJ2-7; possibly TRBD2 for D (6 bases). Germline values: CDR1 MNHEY, CDR2 SVGEGT. This CDR3 spans 14 amino acids. V was trimmed by 1 base and J by 6 bases, leaving 13 bases between them. The CDR3 bases are TGTGCCAGCAGTTACTTTGAGGGAGCGGGCGAGCAGTACTTC. This translates into CASSYFEGAGEQYF.

This clonotype was detected a few times. Being one base from a much bigger clone, this may be a read error. Here the CDR3 omits its conserved ending phenylalanine or tryptophan, so a read error is the likely source. It is unclear where the CDR3 begins or ends on the DNA, so no DNA is shown, and the CDR3 is as TCRdb lists it. V is TRBV6-5 and J is TRBJ2-3; the table assigns TRBD1, which was not confirmed against the DNA. Germline-derived CDR1 and CDR2 are MNHEY and SVGAGI. A total of 14 residues make up the CDR3, ends included. The CDR3 region is CASSSWDSFYEQYL.

This clonotype was observed once. The chain recombines TRBV28 with TRBJ2-3; D is unclear. The V and J ends lost 3 bases and 2 bases respectively, with 12 bases between them. Germline CDR1 reads MDHEN; CDR2 reads SYDVKM. The CDR3 runs to 15 residues. The CDR3 region has the DNA TGTGCCAGCAGTTTGTGGCAGCAAAACACAGATACGCAGTATTTT. It codes for CASSLWQQNTDTQYF.

CDR3 sequence reads: CASSQDRDERLQETQYF. DNA for the CDR3: TGCGCCAGCAGCCAAGACCGCGACGAAAGACTTCAAGAGACCCAGTACTTC. V gene TRBV4-1 combines with J gene TRBJ2-5; D gene uncertain. CDR1 and CDR2 (germline): MGHRA, YSYEKL. The CDR3 contains 17 residues. V dropped 0 bases and J dropped 2 bases, with 16 bases sitting between them.

This clonotype was seen repeatedly, ten times or more. CDR3 protein: CASNKTPVRETQYF. The CDR3 region has the DNA TGTGCCAGCAATAAGACTCCGGTCCGGGAGACCCAGTACTTC. V and J are TRBV2 and TRBJ2-5; D gene ambiguous. The V end was cut by 7 bases, the J end by 5 bases, with 17 bases between. In germline, CDR1 is SNHLY, CDR2 FYNNEI. The CDR3 loop spans 14 amino acids.

This clonotype occurred a few times. The chain links TRBV20-1 to TRBJ1-3; a possible D gene is TRBD1 (5 bases). Germline V lookup: CDR1 DFQATT, CDR2 SNEGSKA (reference sequence). The V end was cut by 6 bases, the J end by 3 bases, with 9 bases between. This CDR3 is built from 12 residues. The CDR3 DNA reads TGCAGTGCCCCAGGGAATGGAAACACCATATATTTT. This encodes CSAPGNGNTIYF.

There are many counts of this clonotype. The rearrangement uses TRBV11-3 and TRBJ2-1; D is perhaps TRBD2 (5 bases). This CDR3 has 19 amino acids. Trimming cost V 1 base and J 0 bases, with 19 bases left between them. Germline V gene sequence: CDR1 SGHNT, CDR2 YENEEA. Here the CDR3 reads CASSLVSGGLWSSYNEQFF. The CDR3 DNA reads as TGTGCCAGCAGCTTAGTCAGTGGCGGGCTGTGGAGCTCCTACAATGAGCAGTTCTTC. Complete variable domain (other parts from reference TRBV11-3 and TRBJ2-1): EAGVVQSPRYKIIEKKQPVAFWCNPISGHNTLYWYLQNLGQGPELLIRYENEEAVDDSQLPKDRFSAERLKGVDSTLKIQPAELGDSAVYLCASSLVSGGLWSSYNEQFFGPGTRLTVL.

V is TRBV6-2 or TRBV6-3 and J is TRBJ2-1; D remains unclear. In germline, CDR1 is MNHEY, CDR2 SVGEGT. Between the trimmed V and J ends, which lost 6 bases and 10 bases, there was a span of 19 bases. The CDR3 has 14 amino acids. The CDR3 sequence: CASRPQTTFDEQFF. The CDR3 DNA reads as TGTGCCAGCAGGCCACAAACTACTTTCGACGAGCAGTTCTTC.

Comment on this clonotype: A much larger clone lies one base from this, so it may be a read error. The chain links TRBV30 to TRBJ1-1, with 7 bases fitting TRBD1. Germline values: CDR1 GTSNPN, CDR2 SVGIG (reference sequence). J gave up 0 bases and V 5 bases, and 3 bases lay outside the gene matches. The CDR3 runs 13 residues. In nucleotides, the CDR3 is TGTGCCTGGGTGGGACAGTTGAACACTGAAGCTTTCTTT. Translated: CAWVGQLNTEAFF.

This clonotype was seen at least ten times. The chain uses TRBV11-2 and TRBJ2-5; D may match TRBD1 or TRBD2 (5 bases each). CDR1 and CDR2 from the germline V gene are SGHAT and FQNNGV. The CDR3 length is 15 residues. Trimming cost V 2 bases and J 7 bases, with 17 bases left between them. The CDR3 loop is CASSLPVGPLGTQYF. CDR3 nucleotides: TGTGCCAGCAGCTTACCCGTGGGACCTCTTGGGACCCAGTACTTC.

V and J are TRBV28 and TRBJ2-7; TRBD2 matches 10 bases. V gave up 2 bases and J gave up 3 bases; unmatched junction bases: 7. CDR1 is MDHEN and CDR2 is SYDVKM in the germline V gene. The CDR3 totals 16 residues. The CDR3 bases are TGTGCCAGCAGTTTACTTCTAGCGGGAGCCGTCTACGAGCAGTACTTC. Translation: CASSLLLAGAVYEQYF.

The chain is built from TRBV19 and TRBJ1-1, with D possibly matching TRBD1 (5 bases). CDR1 is LNHDA, CDR2 SQIVND, per germline (reference sequence). The V gene lost 5 bases and the J gene lost 4 bases, with 11 bases spanning the gap. The CDR3 contains 13 residues. The CDR3 loop is CASSASQATEAFF. For the CDR3, the DNA is TGTGCCAGTAGTGCGTCACAGGCCACTGAAGCTTTCTTT.

This clonotype has more than one count but fewer than ten. V gene TRBV19 combines with J gene TRBJ1-1, with D possibly matching TRBD1 (5 bases). V shed 2 bases and J shed 4 bases, with 8 bases lying between them. CDR3 size: 13 residues. CDR1 is LNHDA and CDR2 is SQIVND in the germline V gene (reference sequence). The CDR3 loop is CASSIQTVTEAFF. The CDR3 DNA reads TGTGCCAGTAGTATACAGACAGTCACTGAAGCTTTCTTT.

This clonotype was observed at least ten times. The gene calls are TRBV5-1 and TRBJ2-1, with 10 bases lining up with TRBD2. Germline CDR1 is SGHRS and CDR2 is YFSETQ. The CDR3 length is 17 residues. V shed 2 bases and J 1 base; nucleotides not matched to a gene: 6. As DNA, the CDR3 is TGCGCCAGCAGCTTTAGCGGGAGGAGGGGTTCCTACAATGAGCAGTTCTTC. This codes for CASSFSGRRGSYNEQFF.

This clonotype came up many times. The J gene is TRBJ2-7, the V gene TRBV3-1; D possibly matches TRBD1 or TRBD2 (5 bases each). Per the germline V gene, CDR1 is LGHDT and CDR2 is YNNKEL (reference sequence). V was trimmed by 4 bases and J by 5 bases, leaving 9 bases between them. This CDR3 spans 12 amino acids. The CDR3 DNA reads as TGTGCCAGCAGCCCCCGGGACCACGAGCAGTACTTC. Protein: CASSPRDHEQYF.

With regard to this clonotype: A clone one base away is much larger, so this may be a read error. The chain is built from TRBV24-1 and TRBJ1-5, with D hard to call. In germline, CDR1 is KGHDR, CDR2 SFDVKD. The CDR3 is 13 amino acids. V was pared by 3 bases and J by 6 bases, with 8 bases between. CDR3: CATSDPKAQPQHF. CDR3 in DNA: TGTGCCACCAGTGATCCCAAGGCTCAGCCCCAGCATTTT.

This clonotype has more than one count but fewer than ten. The V call is TRBV7-9, the J call TRBJ2-7, with TRBD2 matching over 9 bases. Germline V gene data show CDR1 as SEHNR and CDR2 as FQNEAQ (reference sequence). Trimming removed 5 bases from V and 0 bases from J; junction bases left unmatched: 2. The CDR3 has 14 residues. The CDR3 DNA follows: TGTGCCAGCAGCCGGACTAGCGTCTCCTACGAGCAGTACTTC. It specifies CASSRTSVSYEQYF.

The sample holds many counts of this clonotype. V is TRBV7-2 and J is TRBJ2-7; perhaps TRBD1 as D (6 bases). Germline assignment: CDR1 SGHTA and CDR2 FQGNSA. The V end lost 5 bases, the J end lost 3 bases, and 11 bases lay between the germline ends. The CDR3 spans 13 residues. CDR3 in amino acids: CASSPRTVYEQYF. CDR3 sequence (DNA): TGTGCCAGCAGCCCGCGGACAGTCTACGAGCAGTACTTC.

This clonotype was seen repeatedly, ten times or more. V and J are TRBV6-2 or TRBV6-3 and TRBJ2-1; D unresolved. CDR1 is MNHEY, CDR2 SVGEGT, per germline. This CDR3 is 12 amino acids long. V was shortened by 2 bases and J by 6 bases, with 5 bases between the two germline ends. The CDR3 region has the DNA TGTGCCAGCAGTTACCTCGGCAATGAGCAGTTCTTC. Amino acid sequence: CASSYLGNEQFF.

The V call is TRBV6-1, the J call TRBJ2-2; the D call may be TRBD1 or TRBD2 (5 bases each). The germline gives CDR1 MNHNS, CDR2 SASEGT. Between the trimmed V and J ends, which lost 2 bases and 6 bases, there was a span of 16 bases. The CDR3 sequence is 16 residues long. CDR3 residues: CASSEFLAGRAGELFF. The CDR3 nucleotides read TGTGCCAGCAGTGAATTTCTAGCAGGGCGCGCCGGGGAGCTGTTTTTT.

The V and J genes are TRBV7-7 and TRBJ1-1; TRBD1 matches at 10 bases. CDR3 length: 18 residues. V shed 2 bases and J 5 bases; nucleotides not matched to a gene: 14. Germline-derived CDR1 and CDR2 are SSHAT and FNYEAQ (reference sequence). CDR3 sequence reads: CASSLPRHRDRGRTEAFF. CDR3 nucleotide sequence: TGTGCCAGCAGCTTACCTCGTCACCGGGACAGGGGACGAACTGAAGCTTTCTTT.